This T cell receptor (beta chain) emerged from a study of blood T cell repertoires in COVID-19. At the level of the study: PBMCs, B-cell-depleted T cells, or T cells were the source of the cDNA or gDNA that made up the material.

In the study's own analysis: It was from reference gene primer amplification that nucleated cell counts were estimated. The table came from immunoSEQ multiplex PCR; TCRdb's copy has only in-frame clones and leaves some out. That table supplies the V and J calls and clone size; D and trimming were determined from the DNA. The sample shows 100,000 to 120,000 clones, 81% of them seen only once. The CDR3 sequence is 14 residues long. Trimming took off 7 bases at V and 0 bases at J, with 11 bases between the two ends. CDR1 is SGHRS, CDR2 YFSETQ, per germline. The V gene is TRBV5-1, the J gene TRBJ1-3; weak D call: TRBD1 (5 bases). Source material: peripheral blood. The source is a man older than 75 with acute or convalescent COVID-19. The CDR3 region is CASSKGASGNTIYF. The CDR3 DNA reads TGCGCCAGCTCTAAAGGGGCCTCTGGAAACACCATATATTTT.